This is a list of T cell receptor beta chains from one sample in a study of molecular identifiers for immune sequencing clone quantification. TCRdb recomputed calls from the PCR reads with MiXCR, one row per CDR3 protein. The sample comprises around 480,000 distinct CDR3 sequences, about a fifth of which are singletons, and about 0.84% rests with the top ten. Sequencing was carried out using naive CD8+ T cells from blood, with Jurkat cell RNA spiked in. All receptors come from a human donor in good health. Some libraries in this study had Jurkat cell RNA spiked in. CDR3s include the opening cysteine and the closing phenylalanine or tryptophan. The D gene is left open where the match is weak. Size tells how often a clone was seen (once, few, many) or the class of an expanded clone, and some rows leave it out.

TRBV20-1	TRBD1	TRBJ2-2	many	CSAPGGTGELFF	TGCAGTGCTCCAGGGGGCACCGGGGAGCTGTTTTTT
TRBV30	TRBD1	TRBJ2-7	many	CAWSATRQGKPYEQYF	TGTGCCTGGAGTGCCACTCGACAGGGGAAGCCTTACGAGCAGTACTTC
TRBV29-1	NA	TRBJ2-7	many	CSVLDRGAGHEQYF	TGCAGCGTTTTAGACCGGGGAGCGGGTCACGAGCAGTACTTC
TRBV7-9	NA	TRBJ2-1	NA	CASSLSSLAEQFF	TGTGCCAGCAGCTTATCTAGCCTAGCGGAGCAGTTCTTC
TRBV3-1	TRBD2	TRBJ2-3	NA	CASSQAIDRGLVAVDTQYF	TGTGCCAGCAGCCAAGCAATCGATCGGGGACTAGTTGCGGTAGATACGCAGTATTTT
TRBV4-1	TRBD2	TRBJ2-1	NA	CASSQTIAGVRYEQFF	TGCGCCAGCAGCCAGACAATAGCGGGGGTCCGTTATGAGCAGTTCTTC
TRBV14	TRBD1	TRBJ1-1	many	CASSLGQGKPEAFF	TGTGCCAGCAGCCTGGGACAGGGGAAGCCTGAAGCTTTCTTT
TRBV5-1	TRBD1	TRBJ2-7	many	CASSLAGQPAYEQYF	TGCGCCAGCAGCTTGGCGGGACAGCCGGCCTACGAGCAGTACTTC
TRBV24-1	NA	TRBJ2-2	few	CATSDLRGAPPGELFF	TGTGCCACCAGTGATTTGCGGGGGGCGCCCCCCGGGGAGCTGTTTTTT
TRBV19	TRBD2	TRBJ2-3	NA	CASSVRLADTDTQYF	TGTGCCAGTAGTGTGAGACTAGCGGACACAGATACGCAGTATTTT
TRBV28	NA	TRBJ2-5	NA	CASTGLVGTPETQYF	TGTGCCAGCACCGGGCTGGTAGGAACCCCAGAGACCCAGTACTTC
TRBV6-2/TRBV6-3	NA	TRBJ2-5	NA	CASSYVGWDQETQYF	TGTGCCAGCAGTTACGTTGGATGGGACCAAGAGACCCAGTACTTC
TRBV5-4	TRBD1	TRBJ2-5	many	CASSPHQGAQETQYF	TGTGCCAGCAGCCCCCACCAGGGGGCGCAGGAGACCCAGTACTTC
TRBV28	TRBD2	TRBJ2-7	once	CASCLTSGSGEQYF	TGTGCCAGCTGTTTGACTAGCGGGAGCGGCGAGCAGTACTTC
TRBV5-4	NA	TRBJ1-2	many	CASSARTEDGYTF	TGTGCCAGCAGCGCGCGGACAGAGGATGGCTACACCTTC
TRBV11-2	NA	TRBJ1-1	NA	CASSRDVAFF	TGTGCCAGCAGCCGGGACGTAGCTTTCTTT
TRBV7-8	NA	TRBJ1-5	few	CASSINPGQHSNQPQHF	TGTGCCAGCAGCATAAATCCGGGACAACATAGCAATCAGCCCCAGCATTTT
TRBV6-2/TRBV6-3	TRBD2	TRBJ2-7	many	CASSGGRLDEQYF	TGTGCCAGCAGCGGCGGGAGGTTAGACGAGCAGTACTTC
TRBV5-4	NA	TRBJ1-1	NA	CASSLGPTAFF	TGTGCCAGCAGCTTGGGGCCAACAGCTTTCTTT
TRBV6-2/TRBV6-3	TRBD2	TRBJ2-2	NA	CASSLGTSGGYTGELFF	TGTGCCAGCAGTTTGGGGACTAGCGGGGGCTACACCGGGGAGCTGTTTTTT
TRBV18	TRBD1	TRBJ2-1	NA	CASSPGRDRGLYEQFF	TGTGCCAGCTCACCCGGCCGGGACAGGGGCTTGTATGAGCAGTTCTTC
TRBV19	TRBD2	TRBJ2-3	once	CASSIESGETTDTQYF	TGTGCCAGTAGTATTGAAAGCGGGGAGACCACAGATACGCAGTATTTT
TRBV7-9	NA	TRBJ2-1	many	CASSLVGWGNNEQFF	TGTGCCAGCAGCTTAGTAGGATGGGGAAACAATGAGCAGTTCTTC
TRBV27	NA	TRBJ1-4	NA	CASSLGVLRNEKLFF	TGTGCCAGCAGTTTGGGGGTTTTGCGTAATGAAAAACTGTTTTTT
TRBV19	NA	TRBJ2-5	NA	CASTKTSGDVETQYF	TGTGCCAGTACAAAAACCTCGGGGGACGTAGAGACCCAGTACTTC
TRBV5-4	TRBD1	TRBJ2-7	many	CASSLGPGQGSGEQYF	TGTGCCAGCAGCTTGGGCCCGGGACAGGGGTCGGGAGAGCAGTACTTC
TRBV5-6	TRBD1	TRBJ1-4	many	CASSLGDRGGEKLFF	TGTGCCAGCAGCTTAGGGGACAGGGGAGGTGAAAAACTGTTTTTT
TRBV7-9	TRBD2	TRBJ2-3	many	CASSSRLAARTDTQYF	TGTGCCAGCAGCAGCCGACTAGCGGCCCGCACAGATACGCAGTATTTT
TRBV6-5	NA	TRBJ2-1	few	CASSYSRTVYNEQSF	TGTGCCAGCAGTTACTCCCGGACCGTCTACAATGAGCAGTCCTTC
TRBV11-2	TRBD2	TRBJ2-5	few	CASSPGLAGVVETQYF	TGTGCCAGCAGCCCAGGACTAGCGGGAGTGGTGGAGACCCAGTACTTC
TRBV27	TRBD1	TRBJ1-1	many	CASSPQDRANTEAFF	TGTGCCAGCAGTCCCCAGGACAGGGCGAACACTGAAGCTTTCTTT
TRBV7-9	NA	TRBJ2-7	NA	CASSLGLTSYEQYF	TGTGCCAGCAGCCTAGGATTGACCTCCTACGAGCAGTACTTC
TRBV4-2	NA	TRBJ1-1	many	CASSLTRVGEAFF	TGTGCCAGCAGCCTAACCCGGGTCGGTGAAGCTTTCTTT
TRBV7-8	NA	TRBJ1-1	few	CASSLGRQDSTEAFF	TGTGCCAGCAGCTTAGGGCGGCAGGATAGCACTGAAGCTTTCTTT
TRBV2	TRBD2	TRBJ2-5	few	CASNLLAGGPRETQYF	TGTGCCAGCAATCTTTTAGCGGGGGGGCCGCGAGAGACCCAGTACTTC
TRBV27	NA	TRBJ1-1	NA	CASKTNTEAFF	TGTGCCAGCAAAACGAACACTGAAGCTTTCTTT
TRBV28	TRBD1	TRBJ2-3	many	CASSLPTGGGTDTQYF	TGTGCCAGCAGTTTGCCTACAGGGGGCGGGACAGATACGCAGTATTTT
TRBV30	NA	TRBJ1-6	NA	CAWSVDNISPLHF	TGTGCCTGGAGTGTAGACAATATCTCACCCCTCCACTTT
TRBV6-5	TRBD1	TRBJ2-7	few	CASSSGQARSYEQYF	TGTGCCAGCAGTTCCGGACAGGCTAGGTCCTACGAGCAGTACTTC
TRBV20-1	NA	TRBJ2-1	many	CSPATAYLVSANEQFF	TGCAGTCCTGCGACCGCTTACCTCGTTTCTGCTAATGAGCAGTTCTTC
TRBV20-1	NA	TRBJ1-1	NA	CSAPTKGTSEAFF	TGCAGCGCCCCAACGAAGGGGACCTCTGAAGCTTTCTTT
TRBV6-5	NA	TRBJ2-5	many	CASTGQGSPQETQYF	TGTGCCAGCACCGGCCAGGGAAGCCCACAAGAGACCCAGTACTTC
TRBV11-2	NA	TRBJ1-1	few	CASSLGQGLGRNTEAFF	TGTGCCAGCAGCTTAGGCCAGGGATTGGGAAGGAACACTGAAGCTTTCTTT
TRBV28	NA	TRBJ1-1	few	CAASPLRENTEAFF	TGTGCCGCAAGTCCCCTCAGGGAGAACACTGAAGCTTTCTTT
TRBV4-1	NA	TRBJ1-1	few	CASSQDRAANTEAFF	TGCGCCAGCAGCCAAGATAGAGCAGCGAACACTGAAGCTTTCTTT